This section outlines one T cell receptor beta chain sequence together with its context. Clones were sequenced by immunoSEQ multiplex PCR, and TCRdb holds only the in-frame ones, with some missing. The sample includes 87,000 or so clones, about 89% seen only once; the top ten take under 8%. This entry belongs to a study of blood T cell repertoires in COVID-19. For the study at large: Whether acute or convalescent, the COVID-19 samples came from the United States, Italy and Spain. In each case, the material was cDNA or gDNA derived from T cells, B-cell-depleted T cells, or PBMCs.

Looked up from germline, CDR1 is ENHRY and CDR2 is SYGVKD. This CDR3 comprises 12 residues. V lost 9 bases to trimming and J lost 6 bases; unmatched junction nucleotides: 7. Sample: peripheral blood. V gene TRBV10-3 combines with J gene TRBJ1-2, with 7 bases lining up with TRBD1. The sequence was collected from a human donor with acute or convalescent COVID-19. The donor label of this sample is uncertain. For the CDR3, the DNA is TGTGCCATGGGGGGACAGTTGAATGGCTACACCTTC. Amino acids: CAMGGQLNGYTF.